Listed here are 21 T cell receptor beta chains from one sample, sequenced in a study of vaccination effects on CD4 cells after COVID-19. These receptors are not linked to any known antigen. ViraFEST used viral peptide pools to expand antigen-specific CD4+ T cells before sequencing. Subsequent to a culture period of more than 9 days, CD4+ T cells were isolated. Participants were vaccinated with two doses of either the BNT162b2 or mRNA-1273 vaccine. Measured with immunoSEQ multiplex PCR; TCRdb has only the in-frame clones, and not every one. The sample has tens of thousands of clones, approximately 76% seen once; the top ten hold more than 0.85%. Material: CD4+ T cells from PBMCs cultured with HCoV-OC43 spike peptides, obtained after COVID-19 vaccination. The subset here: HCoV-OC43 spike overlapping peptide pool stimulation. The receptor set was obtained from a human donor who received a COVID-19 vaccine.

V gene TRBV10-1 combines with J gene TRBJ1-2; D gene unclear. The V end was cut by 2 bases, the J end by 2 bases, with 9 bases between. The germline CDR1 and CDR2 sequences are WNHNN and SYGVQD (reference sequence). The CDR3 has 14 amino acids. The CDR3 DNA is TGCGCCAGCAGTGAGGCACCATCCAACTATGGCTACACCTTC. This encodes CASSEAPSNYGYTF.

The chain couples TRBV4-1 to TRBJ2-5; no firm D call. The V gene lost 1 base and the J gene lost 9 bases, with 15 bases spanning the gap. This CDR3 has 14 residues. Germline values: CDR1 MGHRA, CDR2 YSYEKL. CDR3 sequence (DNA): TGCGCCAGCAGCCAAGTCTCTCCCTATCGGGCCCAGTACTTC. This encodes CASSQVSPYRAQYF.

The CDR3 nucleotides are TGTGCCAGCAGCTCCGGACAGGGCCATCAGCCCCAGCATTTT. Translated, it gives CASSSGQGHQPQHF. V and J are TRBV5-8 and TRBJ1-5; 8 bases align to TRBD1. Germline V gene sequence: CDR1 SGHTS, CDR2 YDEGEE. The CDR3 is 14 residues long. The trim removed 3 bases at V and 5 bases at J, leaving 4 bases unmatched.

The genes are TRBV3-1 (or the pseudogene TRBV3-2) and TRBJ2-1; maybe TRBD2 (6 bases). The CDR3 totals 16 residues. Per the germline V gene, CDR1 is LGHDT and CDR2 is YNNKEL (reference sequence). The V gene lost 0 bases and the J gene lost 5 bases, with 14 bases spanning the gap. As DNA, the CDR3 is TGTGCCAGCAGCCAAGACCCGCGGGGCTATAACAATGAGCAGTTCTTC. It yields the protein CASSQDPRGYNNEQFF.

The chain joins TRBV19 to TRBJ1-1; 9 bases fit TRBD1. The CDR3 has 14 amino acids. In germline, CDR1 is LNHDA, CDR2 SQIVND (reference sequence). V lost 5 bases, J lost 11 bases, and 12 bases stayed unmatched. The CDR3 coding sequence is TGTGCCAGTAGTGAAATCCACCGGGACAGGGATGCTTTCTTT. Translating gives CASSEIHRDRDAFF.

V gene TRBV5-1 combines with J gene TRBJ1-6, with TRBD1 identical over 9 bases. The CDR3 runs 15 residues. With 3 bases clipped from V and 10 bases from J, the junction kept 8 bases outside the gene matches. Germline CDR1 reads SGHRS; CDR2 reads YFSETQ. CDR3 amino acids: CASSSLPDRGSPLHF. The CDR3 DNA follows: TGCGCCAGCAGCTCCTTACCGGACAGGGGATCACCCCTCCACTTT.

This sequence joins TRBV5-1 and TRBJ1-2; 7 bases match TRBD1. This CDR3 comprises 14 residues. V gave up 4 bases and J gave up 8 bases; unmatched junction bases: 11. Germline V gene data show CDR1 as SGHRS and CDR2 as YFSETQ. CDR3 amino acids: CASSPRPTGNGYTF. For the CDR3, the DNA is TGCGCCAGCAGCCCACGGCCGACAGGGAACGGCTACACCTTC.

The gene calls are TRBV7-3 and TRBJ2-1, with D unclear. V was clipped by 0 bases and J by 5 bases, with 5 bases between them. The germline CDR1 and CDR2 sequences are SGHTA and FQGTGA. The CDR3 is 13 amino acids. As DNA, the CDR3 is TGTGCCAGCAGCTTAACCCCCGACAATGAGCAGTTCTTC. Residues: CASSLTPDNEQFF. Complete variable domain (other parts from reference TRBV7-3 and TRBJ2-1): GAGVSQTPSNKVTEKGKYVELRCDPISGHTALYWYRQSLGQGPEFLIYFQGTGAADDSGLPNDRFFAVRPEGSVSTLKIQRTERGDSAVYLCASSLTPDNEQFFGPGTRLTVL.

This chain connects TRBV6-5 to TRBJ1-4; 8 nucleotides align to TRBD1. V dropped 8 bases and J dropped 2; count of bases not matched to a gene: 4. The CDR3 extends over 14 amino acids. The germline V gene has CDR1 MNHEY and CDR2 SVGAGI. DNA for the CDR3: TGTGCCAGCCAGAACAGGGGGACTAATGAAAAACTGTTTTTT. It is translated as CASQNRGTNEKLFF.

The chain employs TRBV19 and TRBJ2-2, with 7 bases matching TRBD1. The CDR3 totals 15 residues. Per the germline V gene, CDR1 is LNHDA and CDR2 is SQIVND (reference sequence). After removal of 6 bases from V and 6 bases from J, the junction contained 10 bases not matched to a gene. CDR3: CASSRDSLDPGELFF. As DNA, the CDR3 is TGTGCCAGTAGCCGGGACAGTTTGGATCCCGGGGAGCTGTTTTTT. Full variable domain (outside the CDR3, taken from reference TRBV19 and TRBJ2-2): DGGITQSPKYLFRKEGQNVTLSCEQNLNHDAMYWYRQDPGQGLRLIYYSQIVNDFQKGDIAEGYSVSREKKESFPLTVTSAQKNPTAFYLCASSRDSLDPGELFFGEGSRLTVL.

This chain links TRBV4-1 with TRBJ2-5, with 16 bases matching TRBD2. CDR1 and CDR2 from the germline V gene are MGHRA and YSYEKL. Germline trimming cut 4 bases from V and 5 bases from J; bases unmatched to any gene: 10. The CDR3 length is 18 residues. The CDR3 DNA follows: TGCGCCAGCAGCCGCTCGTTGGGACTAGCGGGGGGGCCGGAGACCCAGTACTTC. As protein: CASSRSLGLAGGPETQYF.

This chain links TRBV7-9 with TRBJ2-7; possibly TRBD1 or TRBD2 for D (7 bases each). This CDR3 spans 15 amino acids. The germline V gene encodes CDR1 SEHNR and CDR2 FQNEAQ (reference sequence). V lost 5 bases, J lost 1 base, and 15 bases lay in between. CDR3 nucleotide sequence: TGTGCCAGCAGCCCAGGGGGGGCCCTTTCCTACGAGCAGTACGTC. It encodes CASSPGGALSYEQYV.

This clone was counted a few times. V is TRBV12-3 or TRBV12-4 and J is TRBJ2-3; D uncertain. The CDR3 is 13 residues long. Trimming took off 5 bases at V and 0 bases at J, with 6 bases between the two ends. CDR3 in amino acids: CASSPISTDTQYF. The CDR3 region has the DNA TGTGCCAGCAGTCCCATTAGCACAGATACGCAGTATTTT.

This sequence joins TRBV20-1 and TRBJ1-1; a weak D match, TRBD1 (6 bases). The V and J ends lost 3 bases and 1 base respectively, with 15 bases between them. Germline CDR1 reads DFQATT; CDR2 reads SNEGSKA (reference sequence). CDR3 size: 15 residues. The CDR3 reads CSASAQGLGNTEAFF. In DNA, the CDR3 is TGCAGTGCTAGTGCCCAGGGGCTGGGGAACACTGAAGCTTTCTTT.

V is TRBV9 and J is TRBJ2-1; maybe TRBD2 (7 bases). V lost 6 bases, J lost 4 bases, and 14 bases lay in between. The germline V gene has CDR1 SGDLS and CDR2 YYNGEE. The CDR3 runs 14 residues. This CDR3 is CASKGGTHYNEQFF. The CDR3, as DNA: TGTGCCAGCAAGGGGGGGACACATTACAATGAGCAGTTCTTC.

The genes are TRBV5-1 and TRBJ2-5; no clear D. Germline values: CDR1 SGHRS, CDR2 YFSETQ. V was cut by 6 bases and J by 1 base, with 10 bases left in between. This CDR3 is 13 amino acids long. The CDR3 region is CASKKTPQETQYF. DNA for the CDR3: TGCGCCAGCAAAAAGACTCCCCAAGAGACCCAGTACTTC.

The chain is built from TRBV20-1 and TRBJ1-3; D is unresolved. V was clipped by 3 bases and J by 0 bases, with 6 bases between them. CDR1 DFQATT and CDR2 SNEGSKA come from the germline V gene (reference sequence). This CDR3 is built from 13 residues. CDR3 amino acids: CSASLPSGNTIYF. The CDR3 coding sequence is TGCAGTGCTAGTTTGCCCTCTGGAAACACCATATATTTT.

This rearrangement joins TRBV6-4 to TRBJ2-2; a possible D gene is TRBD2 (5 bases). CDR1 and CDR2 from the germline V gene are MRHNA and SNTAGT. The CDR3 spans 13 residues. Trimming took off 2 bases at V and 5 bases at J, with 6 bases between the two ends. For the CDR3, the DNA is TGTGCCAGCAGTGACCGGGGAACCGGGGAGCTGTTTTTT. Its translation is CASSDRGTGELFF.

The chain uses TRBV3-1 (or the pseudogene TRBV3-2) and TRBJ2-3; TRBD2 might be the D (5 bases). Germline CDR1 reads LGHDT; CDR2 reads YNNKEL (reference sequence). The CDR3 has 16 amino acids. With 4 bases removed from V and 0 bases from J, the gap between germline ends came to 14 bases. CDR3 loop: CASSRSGVDSTDTQYF. For the CDR3, the DNA is TGTGCCAGCAGCCGGAGCGGCGTAGACAGCACAGATACGCAGTATTTT.

This rearrangement joins TRBV30 to TRBJ1-1; unclear D gene. The CDR3 extends over 13 amino acids. Germline V gene data show CDR1 as GTSNPN and CDR2 as SVGIG (reference sequence). V was clipped by 2 bases and J by 4 bases, with 11 bases between them. This CDR3 reads CAWSLRVSTEAFF. CDR3 bases: TGTGCCTGGAGTCTAAGGGTAAGCACTGAAGCTTTCTTT.

The rearrangement uses TRBV24-1 and TRBJ1-1; TRBD1 matches 10 bases. CDR1 is KGHDR and CDR2 is SFDVKD in the germline V gene. Trimming cost V 3 bases and J 6 bases; bases outside gene matches: 9. The CDR3 covers 16 residues. The CDR3 reads CATSDGPGQGISEAFF. Here the CDR3 DNA reads TGTGCCACCAGTGATGGGCCGGGACAGGGGATTTCTGAAGCTTTCTTT.